Each of the 5 T cell receptor beta chains below was sequenced from the same sample in a study of low-dose radiotherapy and immunotherapy resistance in tumors. Gene-specific TRAV and TRBV primers were used for first-strand cDNA, covering alpha and beta chains. TCR amplification used 20 PCR cycles, a constant-region primer and a V-primer adapter. TCRdb re-analysed the reads in MiXCR, keeping a single row per CDR3 protein. The top ten hold 9.5% to 15% of the sample, which has more than 70,000 distinct CDR3 sequences, 20% to 25% seen once. The sample's time point: after trial treatment. Treatment specified: LDRT plus nivolumab, ipilimumab, low-dose cyclophosphamide and aspirin (RACIN trial). The source material was PBMCs, sampled after low-dose radiotherapy plus immunotherapy. The receptors were sampled from a female donor with ovarian cancer.

This clonotype was observed many times. This chain uses TRBV14 with TRBJ2-2, with D unresolved. CDR3 length: 12 residues. V was clipped by 6 bases and J by 3 bases, with 5 bases between them. Germline CDR1 reads SGHDN; CDR2 reads FVKESK. CDR3 DNA: TGTGCCAGCAGTTCATACACCGGGGAGCTGTTTTTT. Translating gives CASSSYTGELFF.

The chain carries TRBV7-2 and TRBJ2-5, with D unclear. Trimming stripped 1 base from V and 5 bases from J, with 8 bases between. The V gene's germline CDR1 is SGHTA and CDR2 FQGNSA. The CDR3 extends over 13 amino acids. The CDR3: CASSLGERETQYF. The CDR3 DNA sequence: TGTGCCAGCAGCTTAGGGGAACGGGAGACCCAGTACTTC.

This clonotype was seen repeatedly, ten times or more. The chain couples TRBV7-9 to TRBJ1-5; D not resolved. This CDR3 contains 13 residues. V shed 5 bases and J shed 9 bases, with 14 bases lying between them. Germline assignment: CDR1 SEHNR and CDR2 FQNEAQ (reference sequence). The CDR3 is CASSLGSSGPQHF. As DNA, the CDR3 is TGTGCCAGCAGCCTAGGGTCCTCAGGGCCCCAGCATTTT.

This clonotype came up a few times. V and J are TRBV14 and TRBJ2-7, with 8 nucleotides matching TRBD2. With V trimmed by 4 bases and J by 0 bases, 5 bases remained unmatched. Per the germline V gene, CDR1 is SGHDN and CDR2 is FVKESK. The CDR3 runs to 15 residues. CDR3 coding DNA: TGTGCCAGCAGCCCTTTTAGCGGGATCTCCTACGAGCAGTACTTC. Residues: CASSPFSGISYEQYF.

This clonotype showed up many times. The chain uses TRBV19 and TRBJ2-3, with D unclear. This CDR3 region has 15 residues. Deletions cut 5 bases from V and 3 bases from J, with 15 bases between. Germline V lookup: CDR1 LNHDA, CDR2 SQIVND (reference sequence). As DNA, the CDR3 is TGTGCCAGTAGTCTGTTTAGTTCCGTTACAGATACGCAGTATTTT. Translated, it gives CASSLFSSVTDTQYF. Combining the CDR3 with reference TRBV19 and TRBJ2-3 gives the whole variable domain DGGITQSPKYLFRKEGQNVTLSCEQNLNHDAMYWYRQDPGQGLRLIYYSQIVNDFQKGDIAEGYSVSREKKESFPLTVTSAQKNPTAFYLCASSLFSSVTDTQYFGPGTRLTVL.